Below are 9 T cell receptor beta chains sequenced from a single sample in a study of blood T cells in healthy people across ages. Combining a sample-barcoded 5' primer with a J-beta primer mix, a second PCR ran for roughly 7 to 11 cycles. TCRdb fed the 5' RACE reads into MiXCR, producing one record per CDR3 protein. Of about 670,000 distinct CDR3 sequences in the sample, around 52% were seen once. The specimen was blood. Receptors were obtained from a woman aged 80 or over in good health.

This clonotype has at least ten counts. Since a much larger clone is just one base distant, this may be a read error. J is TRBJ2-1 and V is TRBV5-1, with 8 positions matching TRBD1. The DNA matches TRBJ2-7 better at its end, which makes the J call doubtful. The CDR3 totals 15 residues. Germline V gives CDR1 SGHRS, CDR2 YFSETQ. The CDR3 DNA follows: TGTGCCAGCAGCCTTACAGGGGGGTCCTACAATGAGCAGTACTTC. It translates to CASSLTGGSYNEQYF.

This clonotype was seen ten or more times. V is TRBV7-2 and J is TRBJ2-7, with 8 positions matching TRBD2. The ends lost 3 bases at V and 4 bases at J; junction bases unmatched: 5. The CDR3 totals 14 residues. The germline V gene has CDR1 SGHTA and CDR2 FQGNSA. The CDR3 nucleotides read TGTGCCAGCAGCTTGGTAGCGGGAACTTACGAGCAGTACTTC. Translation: CASSLVAGTYEQYF.

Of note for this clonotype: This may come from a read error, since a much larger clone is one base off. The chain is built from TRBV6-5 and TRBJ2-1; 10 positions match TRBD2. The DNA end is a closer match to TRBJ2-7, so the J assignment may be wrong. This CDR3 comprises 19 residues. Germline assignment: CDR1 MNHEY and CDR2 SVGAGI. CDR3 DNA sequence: TGTGCCAGCAGACATTCGAGCGGGAGGGCCTGGAGCTCCTACAATGAGCAGTACTTC. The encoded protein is CASRHSSGRAWSSYNEQYF.

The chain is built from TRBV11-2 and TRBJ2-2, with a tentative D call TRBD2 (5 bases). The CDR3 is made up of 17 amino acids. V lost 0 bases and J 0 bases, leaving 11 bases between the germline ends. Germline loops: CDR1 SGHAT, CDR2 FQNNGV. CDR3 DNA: TGTGCCAGCAGCTTAGAAATGCCGGGGACGAACACCGGGGAGCTGTTTTTT. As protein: CASSLEMPGTNTGELFF.

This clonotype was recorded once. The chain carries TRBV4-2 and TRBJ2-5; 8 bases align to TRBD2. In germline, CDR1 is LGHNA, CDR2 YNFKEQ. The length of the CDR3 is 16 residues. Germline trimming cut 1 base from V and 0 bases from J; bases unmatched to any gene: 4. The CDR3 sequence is CASSQASGGHQETQYF. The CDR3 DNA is TGTGCCAGCAGCCAAGCCAGCGGGGGCCACCAAGAGACCCAGTACTTC.

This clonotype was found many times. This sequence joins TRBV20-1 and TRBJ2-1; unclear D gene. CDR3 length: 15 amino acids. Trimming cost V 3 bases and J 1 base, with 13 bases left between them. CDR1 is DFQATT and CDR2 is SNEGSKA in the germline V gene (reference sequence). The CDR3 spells CSASYPGGSYNEQFF. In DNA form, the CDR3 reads TGCAGTGCTAGCTATCCGGGTGGGTCCTACAATGAGCAGTTCTTC.

The CDR3 is CASRGRTESSYNEQYF. In DNA, the CDR3 is TGTGCCAGTAGGGGACGGACAGAGAGCTCCTACAATGAGCAGTACTTC. The chain joins TRBV19 to TRBJ2-1; D perhaps matches TRBD1 (6 bases). Matching the DNA end better, TRBJ2-7 makes the J call doubtful. Germline-derived CDR1 and CDR2 are LNHDA and SQIVND (reference sequence). There are 16 residues in the CDR3.

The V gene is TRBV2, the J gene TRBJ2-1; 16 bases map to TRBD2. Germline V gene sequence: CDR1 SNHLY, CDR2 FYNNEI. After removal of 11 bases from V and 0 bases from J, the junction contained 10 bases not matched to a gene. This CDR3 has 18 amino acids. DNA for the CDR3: TGTGCCGCCGCAGGGACTAGCGGGGGGGTTAGCTCCTACAATGAGCAGTTCTTC. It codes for CAAAGTSGGVSSYNEQFF.

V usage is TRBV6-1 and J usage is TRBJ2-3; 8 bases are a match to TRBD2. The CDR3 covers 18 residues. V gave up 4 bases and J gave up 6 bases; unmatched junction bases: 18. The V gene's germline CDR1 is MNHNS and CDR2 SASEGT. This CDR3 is CASSGQTVAGLWPDTQYF. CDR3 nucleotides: TGTGCCAGCAGTGGACAGACCGTAGCGGGACTATGGCCCGATACGCAGTATTTT.